This TCR beta chain emerged from a study of immune heterogeneity within non-small cell lung tumors. Amplifying TCR beta CDR3 involved multiplex PCR carried out with 32 V and 13 J primers. TCRdb re-called the multiplex PCR reads through MiXCR, storing one row per CDR3 protein. The data contain 20,000 to 25,000 distinct CDR3 sequences, 28% of them seen just once; the ten biggest clones take up roughly 4.4%. At approximately 570 ng per sample, bulk tumor genomic DNA provided the template. Biopsies that were spaced far apart were taken, several per primary tumor, during surgery. Before undergoing curative surgery, patients had newly diagnosed non-small cell lung cancer that was untreated. As regards this clonotype: Sequence at one end of the junction differs from germline and may be a read error.

Specimen: lung tumor tissue. The TCR sequence derives from a middle-aged man with non-small cell lung cancer.

The CDR3 reads CAGSLTKTAAFEKLFF. The CDR3 DNA follows: TGTGCCGGCAGCCTAACCAAGACAGCAGCTTTTGAAAAACTGTTTTTT. The rearrangement joins TRBV7-9 to TRBJ1-4, with a weak D call TRBD1 (5 bases). The CDR3 contains 16 residues. Per the germline V gene, CDR1 is SEHNR and CDR2 is FQNEAQ (reference sequence).